This T cell receptor (beta chain) came from a study of cytomegalovirus exposure and HLA in healthy donors (dated by TCRdb to the late 2010s). For context, the study as a whole: In an earlier analysis of under 750 of the donors, less than 350 Gb of sequence data and 90 million to 130 million unique TCR beta sequences from roughly 200 million T cells were reported. In a later analysis, previously published TCR beta repertoires from more than 500 donors were re-analyzed and high-resolution HLA genotyping was added so that TCR occurrence patterns could be studied. Every repertoire in the discovery cohort had been generated on one and the same sequencing platform. Of the roughly 400 genotyped donors, approximately 83% fell in the genetic ancestry cluster associated with self-reported Caucasian donors. Across around 400 genotyped donors of the cohort, an average of roughly 200,000 unique TCR beta nucleotide sequences per donor were sequenced, and roughly 20% of those sequences were non-productive. The study combined high-throughput TCR immunosequencing, statistical association of individual TCRs with disease status, and machine learning to predict cytomegalovirus infection status. Because of strong linkage in the cohort, roughly five DR-DQ haplotypes were treated as single units for association and clustering. In the later analysis, no new phenotypic data were used to find candidate immune exposures; instead, reliance was placed on TCR beta sequences and their occurrence across donors. HLA typing covered class I and class II loci at four-digit resolution. The study was designed to test whether signatures of past pathogen exposure could be identified by cataloging public T cell receptors. The study used immunosequencing to profile the T cell repertoires of 666 subjects and linked those repertoires to cytomegalovirus serostatus. In addition to the first cohort of 650 to 800 subjects, a separate validation cohort of 130 or so different subjects was used. An early release covering 550 to 650 HLA-typed donors comprised about 320 gigabases of sequencing data and approximately 85 million unique TCR sequences. The number of typed donors differed by locus: 629-630 for A, B, C, DRB1 and DQB1; 500 to 550 for DQA1; 606 for DPA1; and about 450 for DPB1. An earlier analysis of 500 to 650 of the donors applied high-throughput TCR beta sequencing to assess whether each TCR beta V gene segment acted as functional or pseudogenic. Alongside the repertoire data, information on donor age, sex, ethnicity and CMV serostatus was compiled. A later genetic analysis took genome-wide SNP genotypes for about 55% of the 666 donors and used that subset as a discovery cohort.

The library relied on the immunoSEQ multiplex PCR assay. For the multiplex PCR, a mixture combining 60 forward primers for TCR Vbeta segments and 13 reverse primers for TCR Jbeta segments was used. The CDR3 region of rearranged TCR beta genes was amplified from genomic DNA with a multiplex PCR assay. On the Illumina HiSeq System, the amplified TCR beta libraries were sequenced as 87-base-pair reads. The authors' pipeline ran thus. Across the 670 or so repertoires, a later analysis counted roughly 77 million unique TCR beta chains, roughly 11 million of which were shared by at least two donors. Raw reads were error-corrected and collapsed into unique sequences by a nearest-neighbor algorithm in which closely related sequences were merged to remove PCR and sequencing errors. Alignment of CDR3 sequences to IMGT reference sequences was used to assign V, D and J gene segments. Each retained sequence needed at least a six-nucleotide match to both a V gene segment and a J gene segment. A rearrangement was called productive if the CDR3 had no stop codons and remained in frame with V and J, and every other rearrangement was called non-productive. CDR3 was defined by IMGT convention, running from the second conserved V-encoded cysteine to the conserved J-encoded phenylalanine. Sequences without an unambiguous match to a single V gene segment were excluded from the earlier analysis of over 500 of the donors. In an earlier analysis of around 590 of the donors, a V segment was called functional when productive rearrangements were above 56.7%, and segregating when the standard deviation between donors exceeded 5%. A statistical classification framework was developed to diagnose cytomegalovirus status using the catalog of TCR beta chain sequences. V and J gene assignment, in a later analysis, came from comparing TCR nucleotide sequences with IMGT/GENE-DB human TR gene sequences. Using the TCRdist pipeline, a later analysis assigned CDR3 sequences along with most-parsimonious VDJ recombination scenarios. In a later analysis, every TCR beta chain was defined by the combination of its CDR3 amino acid sequence and its V-gene family, and reads without a unique V-gene family were dropped. As a way to deal with suspected cross-contamination and a sequencing artifact, a later analysis dropped 640 or so nucleotide sequences that were highly shared and had low generation probability. In a later analysis, a clonal expansion index was calculated for each public chain from normalized within-repertoire ranks of inferred template counts. In a later analysis, generation probabilities were computed using a VDJ recombination model fitted to out-of-frame rearrangements, and the results were checked against IGoR. A later analysis scored TCR-TCR, TCR-HLA and TCR-CMV co-occurrence with hypergeometric tests, applying a repertoire-size bias correction to TCR pairs. A later analysis estimated false discovery rates by permuting HLA or CMV assignments 20 times. In a later analysis, co-occurring TCRs were grouped using DBSCAN, and TCRdist sequence similarity was added for clustering within HLA-allele-positive subsets. Co-occurrence clustering excluded repertoires with fewer than 30,000 or more than 120,000 public chains, plus five with anomalous nucleotide sharing. The table comes from immuneACCESS by way of TCRdb, which keeps in-frame sequences with V and J called. Part of the clones is missing from these tables; in studies checked, under half for an unresolved V gene and the rest for unknown reasons. D and trimming were read from the DNA, whereas the V and J calls and clone size are those reported in that table. The table for this sample lists around 90,000 clones; roughly four fifths of them were counted only once. The ten most abundant clones make up 0.5% to 0.65% of the sample.

The CDR3 runs 13 residues from the cysteine to the phenylalanine. The CDR3 DNA has 39 bases and is translated from base 1. V sheds 2 bases and J sheds 6 bases, leaving 12 bases between their ends. As encoded in the germline V gene, CDR1 is SGHRS while CDR2 is YFSETQ. In total, approximately 690 healthy bone marrow donors made up the cohort. All cohort members were sampled while nominally healthy, although unrecorded immune exposures were likely present. The donor was CMV seronegative and belonged to the group of under 400 seronegative cohort members. A peripheral blood sample was collected from each donor, and TCR beta sequencing was performed on peripheral blood mononuclear cells. The Qiagen DNeasy Blood Extraction Kit was used to extract genomic DNA from the blood cell samples. Concerning this clone itself: The antigen this receptor binds is unknown. No per-base quality is available; no much larger clone lies one base away.

Study-wide conclusions, independent of this receptor: In a later analysis, several top co-occurrence clusters were reported to appear linked to parvovirus B19, influenza, CMV and Epstein-Barr virus. According to the authors, the approach could potentially be generalized to other disease states and immunological phenotypes. Because counts were too low, about 18 rarely observed V segments, including chromosome 9 orphons, were excluded from the earlier analysis of 587 of the donors. The presence/absence analyses assumed that sequencing depth was roughly uniform across donors, and that assumption may not be true. Because HLA typing was unavailable for some donors at each locus, only the typed subset was used in association tests. In both the original and validation cohorts, the classifier was reported to diagnose cytomegalovirus status with high specificity and sensitivity. In a later analysis, most CMV-associated TCR beta chains were found to appear HLA-restricted, with HLA associations seemingly driven largely by CMV exposure. This cohort had only TCR beta chains sequenced, and the lack of alpha or paired-chain data limited which features could be detected. In an earlier analysis of more than 450 of the donors, most TCR beta V segments were observed in productive rearrangements about 87% or about 30% of the time, broadly matching IMGT annotations. Specific HLA alleles were associated with around 18,000 TCR beta sequences at a false discovery rate of 0.05 in a later analysis. A later genetic analysis reported fewer N-insertions in productive TCRs among donors in an Asian-associated ancestry cluster than the roughly 650-donor mean. Most TCR sequences were seen in very few donors, while some public TCRs were found in many individuals. Because the 87-base-pair reads could not distinguish some IMGT-functional V segments, including TRBV6-2 and TRBV6-3, those segments were excluded. The study listed 150 to 200 TCR beta chains as associated with cytomegalovirus. Compared with equally common non-associated chains, HLA-associated TCR beta chains in a later analysis were more clonally expanded and had lower generation probabilities. For the cohort, immune exposure information was limited to CMV serostatus. V-gene and J-gene trimming of TCR beta chains was associated with a missense DCLRE1C variant in a later genetic analysis, and the association was replicated in an independent cohort. The sequencing pipeline was judged likely to have produced a cluster of highly shared sequence variants as a technical artifact. A further reported finding was that TCR beta sequences accurately predicted the HLA-A and HLA-B alleles for most subjects in the first cohort. Linkage disequilibrium might explain the correlated functional status among segregating V segments, but an unknown experimental factor could not be excluded. A few of the identified cytomegalovirus-associated TCR beta chains were confirmed in vitro to be specific for cytomegalovirus antigens. A later analysis found that TCR association rates varied across HLA loci, with DRB1 alleles showing the most associated TCRs and HLA-C alleles the fewest. When HLA alleles, especially DR and DQ, strongly co-occurred, TCR associations were difficult to assign to individual alleles.

The chain couples TRBV5-1 to TRBJ2-7; a tentative D match to TRBD2 spans 6 bases. The TCR comes from a young man in good health and CMV-seronegative. Specimen: PBMCs. The CDR3 protein is CASSFNRGTEQYF. The nucleotide sequence is TGCGCCAGCAGCTTTAATCGGGGGACCGAGCAGTACTTC.